Below, one T cell receptor (beta chain) is given with its context. Its antigen specificity is not known. No base qualities exist here, and no much larger clone lies one base off it. This specimen belongs to a study of T cell responses to AZD1222 COVID-19 vaccine (TCRdb year 2021). Regarding the study in general: AZD1222 recipients whose second dose came at about 4 weeks and those whose second dose came at about 12 weeks were combined into one group, since spike-specific TCR depth and breadth did not differ between the two schedules. Trial participants were enrolled into age subgroups of 18-55, 56-69 and 70-plus years, which contained approximately 150, 30 and 60 TCR-sequenced participants, respectively. A total of around 240 trial participants underwent TCR sequencing, of whom about 200 had received two doses of AZD1222 and about 25 had received two doses of the MenACWY control vaccine. The investigation overall reported the following: Conclusions about previously exposed vaccinees were limited because only six AZD1222 recipients were SARS-CoV-2 seropositive at baseline. Participants were mostly white British and included more females than males, and it was suggested by the authors that clonal diversity may have been underestimated. The 56-69-year group was small, and its depth increase did not reach significance, likely because of low power. Nearly half of unique spike-specific TCRs reportedly recognized epitopes outside regions mutated in the B.1.351 and B.1.1.7 variants. Vaccine-associated CD4 TCRs spanned the whole spike protein, with dominant responses in regions 160-218 and 743-854. After two AZD1222 doses, both the breadth and the depth of spike-specific TCRs were significantly higher than at day 0 and than in MenACWY recipients. No day 14 peak-response samples were available, so repertoires were characterized only after the peak T cell response.

A distance of 18 bases separates the germline ends of V and J, which lose 5 bases and 10 bases respectively. Inclusive of the bounding cysteine and phenylalanine, the CDR3 is 15 residues long. The DNA shown is the 45-base CDR3, in frame from base 1. CDR1 is given as SEHNR and CDR2 as FQNEAQ, both from the germline V gene (reference sequence). According to the study, the label for this sample's time point signals: baseline before first vaccination. Vaccinee samples came from UK trials COV001 and COV002, including a single-blind randomized controlled phase 2/3 trial of AZD1222 (ChAdOx1 nCoV-19) in healthy adults. For TCRbeta chain sequencing, PBMC samples from trial participants were taken at day 0 and at day 28 after the second dose. The CDR3 regions of human TCRbeta chains were analyzed by immunosequencing. Concerning the study's data processing: TCRs in the repertoires were matched against a reference library of SARS-CoV-2-specific TCRs that had been generated with the MIRA antigen-specificity platform. Breadth meant the fraction of unique TCRs that were SARS-CoV-2-associated, whereas depth meant the fraction of total T cells that were SARS-CoV-2-associated. Each spike-specific TCR was assigned to its reactive spike region and to a CD4 or CD8 class using the MIRA data. Log10-transformed breadth and depth values were compared by one-way ANOVA with Sidak's multiple comparisons tests. TCRdb retrieved this table from immuneACCESS and kept in-frame rearrangements only. Not all clones are present; in checked studies, unresolved V genes account for under half, and no reason is known for the remainder. The DNA was the basis for D and trimming; V, J and clone size are from that table. This sample gives nearly 90,000 clones in total; around 90% of them show up just once. Clones ranked in the top ten supply around 5.5% of the sample.

The sequence came from an adult in good health. The sequencing here drew on peripheral blood, taken on day 0 of AZD1222 vaccination. The rearrangement joined TRBV7-9 to TRBJ1-6; 6 matching bases give a weak D call of TRBD1. The CDR3 protein sequence reads: CASSLGNRVSSPLHF. The DNA reads as follows: TGTGCCAGCAGCCTCGGAAACAGGGTATCCTCACCCCTCCACTTT.